The T cell receptor beta chain under discussion was sequenced for a study of CD4 T cells in relation to SARS-CoV-2 and coronaviruses. Profiling relied on immunoSEQ multiplex PCR, and the TCRdb table lists in-frame clones only, not all of them. In the table there are 40,000 to 50,000 clones, 84% of which are singletons. Germline CDR1 SNHLY, CDR2 FYNNEI. The CDR3 has 10 amino acids. V lost 8 bases and J lost 5, with 4 bases in between. A note on this clone: What it binds is not known.

The clonotype comes from an adult with COVID-19. The source material was naive CD4+ T cells from PBMCs, cultured in vitro. Subset given: naive CD4+ T cells isolated by negative enrichment. The chain links TRBV2 to TRBJ2-1, with D hard to call. The CDR3 region has the DNA TGTGCCAGCTGGAACAATGAGCAGTTCTTC. As protein: CASWNNEQFF.